The 17 T cell receptor beta chains given below trace back to one sample, sequenced in a study of blood T cells in healthy people across ages. It was with a sample-barcoded 5' primer and a J-beta primer mix that a second PCR of about 7 to 12 cycles was run. Using its own MiXCR run on the 5' RACE reads, TCRdb lists one record per CDR3 protein. Of approximately 1,100,000 distinct CDR3 sequences detected, over 35% appear once; the ten largest clones hold about 20%. Source material: blood. The source of these receptors is a woman in her sixties in good health.

This chain links TRBV20-1 with TRBJ2-1; a possible D gene is TRBD2 (5 bases). The V end was cut by 6 bases, the J end by 0 bases, with 15 bases between. The CDR3 consists of 15 residues. CDR1 is DFQATT, CDR2 SNEGSKA, per germline (reference sequence). The chain's CDR3 is CSATALGSSYNEQFF. The CDR3 DNA reads TGCAGTGCCACAGCCTTAGGGAGCTCCTACAATGAGCAGTTCTTC.

The J gene is TRBJ2-1, the V gene TRBV5-5, with D uncertain. Germline V lookup: CDR1 SGHKS, CDR2 YYEKEE (reference sequence). This CDR3 has 18 amino acids. V was trimmed by 5 bases and J by 0 bases, leaving 21 bases between them. This chain's CDR3 is CASSWVGRRISSYNEQFF. The CDR3 DNA is TGTGCCAGCAGTTGGGTGGGTCGGCGGATTAGCTCCTACAATGAGCAGTTCTTC.

This clonotype was counted many times. The chain has TRBV6-5 and TRBJ2-7; 10 bases map to TRBD2. There are 15 residues in the CDR3. Unmatched junction bases numbered 4, after V lost 2 bases and J lost 3 bases. The germline V gene encodes CDR1 MNHEY and CDR2 SVGAGI. The CDR3 nucleotides are TGTGCCAGCAGTTACGAGGCTAGCGGGGGCTACGAGCAGTACTTC. Its protein product is CASSYEASGGYEQYF.

A note on this clonotype: A much larger clone differs from this one at a single base, so this may be a read error. The V and J genes are TRBV29-1 and TRBJ2-3, with a weak D call TRBD1 (5 bases). V shed 5 bases and J shed 1 base, with 7 bases lying between them. CDR1 and CDR2 from the germline V gene are SQVTM and ANQGSEA. The CDR3 contains 12 residues. The CDR3 nucleotides are TGCAGCGTTCAACAGGGCACAGATACGCAGTATTTT. This translates into CSVQQGTDTQYF.

The chain joins TRBV28 to TRBJ2-7; D is ambiguous. The CDR3 spans 15 residues. Trimming left V 6 bases short and J 3 bases short, with 18 bases between. Germline lookup yields CDR1 MDHEN and CDR2 SYDVKM. CDR3 in amino acids: CASSETFGLGYEQYF. The CDR3 region has the DNA TGTGCCAGCAGCGAGACCTTCGGCCTGGGCTACGAGCAGTACTTC.

This clonotype was seen only a few times. For the CDR3, the DNA is TGCGCCAGCAGCGAGTTACAGGGAGGCACCGGGGAGCTGTTTTTT. It yields the protein CASSELQGGTGELFF. V gene TRBV5-1 combines with J gene TRBJ2-2; D may correspond to TRBD1 or TRBD2 (6 bases each). CDR1 is SGHRS and CDR2 is YFSETQ in the germline V gene. The V and J ends lost 4 bases and 4 bases respectively, with 14 bases between them. The CDR3 runs to 15 residues.

This clonotype was seen more than once but under ten times. This chain links TRBV29-1 with TRBJ2-3; no clear D gene. This CDR3 has 15 residues. V lost 1 base and J 1 base, leaving 12 bases between the germline ends. The germline V gene encodes CDR1 SQVTM and CDR2 ANQGSEA. The CDR3 region has the DNA TGCAGCGTTGAAGCGCCCCGTAGGGGCACAGATACGCAGTATTTT. It codes for CSVEAPRRGTDTQYF.

This clonotype has just a few counts. The chain links TRBV20-1 to TRBJ2-4; D is unresolved. The CDR3 sequence is 11 residues long. The V end was cut by 5 bases, the J end by 6 bases, with 8 bases between. The germline V gene encodes CDR1 DFQATT and CDR2 SNEGSKA (reference sequence). CDR3 bases: TGCAGTGCTGGACCCGGAAACATTCAGTACTTC. Amino acids: CSAGPGNIQYF.

This clonotype is a singleton in its sample. A clone one base away is much larger, so this may be a read error. The chain has TRBV4-2 and TRBJ2-1, with 8 bases that match TRBD2. The J call is uncertain, as TRBJ2-7 better fits the DNA end. Germline V lookup: CDR1 LGHNA, CDR2 YNFKEQ. The length of the CDR3 is 17 residues. Written as DNA, the CDR3 is TGTGCCAGCAGCCAAGCAGGACTAGCTCTTTCCTACAATGAGCAGTACTTC. Protein: CASSQAGLALSYNEQYF.

The chain combines TRBV4-2 with TRBJ2-5; 11 bases align to TRBD1. In germline, CDR1 is LGHNA, CDR2 YNFKEQ. V trimming: 4 bases; J trimming: 2 bases; junction bases outside the gene matches: 6. This CDR3 is built from 16 residues. CDR3 in amino acids: CASSPRTGGLQETQYF. The CDR3 region has the DNA TGTGCCAGCAGCCCCCGGACAGGGGGCTTACAAGAGACCCAGTACTTC.

This clonotype was detected only a few times. J is TRBJ2-1 and V is TRBV7-2, with 12 bases fitting TRBD2. The germline V gene encodes CDR1 SGHTA and CDR2 FQGNSA. This CDR3 comprises 18 residues. After removal of 5 bases from V and 10 bases from J, the junction contained 18 bases not matched to a gene. The CDR3 DNA reads TGTGCCAGCAGCCAGATCCTCTCTAGCGGGAGGGCCCTCTACGAGCAGTTCTTC. Encoded protein: CASSQILSSGRALYEQFF.

This sequence joins TRBV7-9 and TRBJ1-2; no clear D. V dropped 4 bases and J dropped 4 bases, with 4 bases sitting between them. The V gene's germline CDR1 is SEHNR and CDR2 FQNEAQ (reference sequence). This CDR3 comprises 11 residues. CDR3 residues: CASSSVYGYTF. CDR3 in DNA: TGTGCCAGCAGCTCCGTCTATGGCTACACCTTC.

This clonotype was found a few times. The chain couples TRBV7-9 to TRBJ1-2; TRBD1 might be the D (6 bases). Germline assignment: CDR1 SEHNR and CDR2 FQNEAQ (reference sequence). The ends were cut back, 5 bases at V and 4 bases at J, with 17 bases in the middle. CDR3 length: 15 amino acids. CDR3 residues: CASSPSPGAIYGYTF. CDR3 in DNA: TGTGCCAGCAGCCCAAGTCCGGGGGCGATCTATGGCTACACCTTC.

This clonotype was observed a few times. The CDR3 reads CSARLTSGRGTQYF. DNA of the CDR3: TGCAGTGCTAGGTTGACTAGCGGGAGGGGGACCCAGTACTTC. This chain connects TRBV20-1 to TRBJ2-5, with 14 bases matching TRBD2. The CDR3 length is 14 residues. The V segment lost 3 bases and the J segment 7 bases; nucleotides outside the gene matches: 4. The germline CDR1 and CDR2 sequences are DFQATT and SNEGSKA (reference sequence).

Worth noting for this clonotype: Possible read error: a much larger clone is one base away. CDR3 region: CASSRGLALPQFF. The DNA of the CDR3 is TGTGCCAGCAGCCGGGGACTAGCGCTTCCTCAGTTCTTC. The V gene is TRBV7-2, the J gene TRBJ2-1; 10 nucleotides align to TRBD2. This CDR3 region has 13 residues. The junction had 8 bases not matched to a gene; V was cut back by 5 bases and J by 13 bases. Germline-derived CDR1 and CDR2 are SGHTA and FQGNSA. The whole variable domain, remainder taken from reference TRBV7-2 and TRBJ2-1, is GAGVSQSPSNKVTEKGKDVELRCDPISGHTALYWYRQSLGQGLEFLIYFQGNSAPDKSGLPSDRFSAERTGGSVSTLTIQRTQQEDSAVYLCASSRGLALPQFFGPGTRLTVL.

The chain employs TRBV25-1 and TRBJ2-7; 8 bases fit TRBD1. V lost 3 bases and J lost 6; bases outside the gene matches: 10. The CDR3 has 15 residues. CDR1 and CDR2 (germline): MGHDK, SYGVNS. Here the CDR3 DNA reads TGTGCCAGCAGTGACGGCAGGGGGCGGGTGGTCGAGCAGTACTTC. It is translated as CASSDGRGRVVEQYF.

The chain recombines TRBV20-1 with TRBJ2-7; TRBD1 might be the D (6 bases). This CDR3 has 14 amino acids. V lost 3 bases and J 3 bases, leaving 15 bases between the germline ends. Germline V CDR1 and CDR2: DFQATT, SNEGSKA (reference sequence). CDR3 bases: TGCAGTGCTAGGGGAACAGGGTACTACTACGAGCAGTACTTC. It specifies CSARGTGYYYEQYF.